Listed below are T cell receptor beta chains from one sample, sequenced in a study of T cells in Graves' hyperthyroidism and ophthalmopathy. TCRdb re-called the multiplex PCR reads through MiXCR, storing one row per CDR3 protein. The sample records approximately 360,000 distinct CDR3 sequences, around 25% being singletons. Material: blood. Receptors originate from a man between 45 and 60 years old with Graves' hyperthyroidism. Each CDR3 is given with its conserved first and last residue. The D gene is left open where the match is weak. Size is stated for part of the rows, as once, few or many counts, or as a class when the clone is expanded.

D gene,V gene,clone size,J gene,CDR3 DNA,CDR3 protein
NA,TRBV24-1,few,TRBJ2-1,TGTGCCACCAGTGATTTCAGGGTTGAAGATGAGCAGTTCTTC,CATSDFRVEDEQFF
NA,TRBV20-1,many,TRBJ2-3,TGCAGTGCTAGAGACCCCTTCGGGGGAGATACGCAGTATTTT,CSARDPFGGDTQYF
TRBD2,TRBV27,NA,TRBJ2-2,TGTGCCAGCAGTGACGGACTAGCGGATCCCCTAGCCGGGGAGCTGTTTTTT,CASSDGLADPLAGELFF
TRBD1,TRBV6-1,NA,TRBJ2-7,TGTGCCAGCAGCAAGGGGGCTTCCTACGAGCAGTACTTC,CASSKGASYEQYF
NA,TRBV7-9,few,TRBJ2-3,TGTGCCAGCACCGACAGCGAAGATACGCAGTATTTT,CASTDSEDTQYF
NA,TRBV18,NA,TRBJ2-4,TGTGCCAGCTCACCACCGAAGGCGCTGGGGGGCATTCAGCACTTC,CASSPPKALGGIQHF
NA,TRBV2,few,TRBJ2-5,TGTGCCAGCAGTACAGGGAGGGGGGGAGAGACCCAGTACTTC,CASSTGRGGETQYF
TRBD2,TRBV20-1,NA,TRBJ2-7,TGCAGTGCTTACATGACTAGCGGGAGAACCGAGCAGTACTTC,CSAYMTSGRTEQYF
NA,TRBV2,many,TRBJ1-5,TGTGCCAGCCGCCCGGAGTACGATCAGCCCCAGCATTTT,CASRPEYDQPQHF
TRBD2,TRBV2,many,TRBJ2-5,TGTGCCAGCAGGAGACTAGCGGGGGAGCCAGAGACCCAGTACTTC,CASRRLAGEPETQYF
NA,TRBV5-1,NA,TRBJ1-3,TGCGCCAGCAGCTTGGATAGGAACTCTGGAAACACCATATATTTT,CASSLDRNSGNTIYF
NA,TRBV19,NA,TRBJ1-1,TGTGCCAGTAGTATTAGGGTTGCGAACACTGAAGCTTTCTTT,CASSIRVANTEAFF
TRBD1,TRBV12-5,NA,TRBJ1-5,TGTGCTAGTGGAAGGGGACAGGGCGGTCAGCCCCAGCATTTT,CASGRGQGGQPQHF
TRBD1,TRBV10-3,NA,TRBJ1-1,TGTGCCATCAGCCGGACAGGTCAACGACAGAACACTGAAGCTTTCTTT,CAISRTGQRQNTEAFF
TRBD2,TRBV7-2,few,TRBJ2-3,TGTGCCAGCACCCCAAATATACTAGCGGGAGGAACAGATACGCAGTATTTT,CASTPNILAGGTDTQYF
TRBD1,TRBV5-1,many,TRBJ1-2,TGCGCCAGCAGCCCCTCAACAGGGGATTATGGCTACACCTTC,CASSPSTGDYGYTF
NA,TRBV29-1,few,TRBJ2-2,TGCAGCGTACACTCCGGAGGGTGGCTGTTTTTT,CSVHSGGWLFF
NA,TRBV7-3,NA,TRBJ2-6,TGTGCCAGCAGCGTACCAAGCTCTGGGGCCAACGTCCTGACTTTC,CASSVPSSGANVLTF
NA,TRBV12-3/TRBV12-4,NA,TRBJ1-2,TGTGCCAGCAGCCCTAACAGGGTATATGGCTACACCTTC,CASSPNRVYGYTF
TRBD2,TRBV3-1,NA,TRBJ2-5,TGTGCCAGCAGCCAAGAGGGTAGCGGGACCCAAGAGACCCAGTACTTC,CASSQEGSGTQETQYF
TRBD1,TRBV29-1,NA,TRBJ1-1,TGCAGCGTCCGGGACAGGGGATCGCGAAACACTGAAGCTTTCTTT,CSVRDRGSRNTEAFF
NA,TRBV20-1,NA,TRBJ1-2,TGCAGTGCTAACCTTCAGGGCCCTTCGGGTGGCTACACCTTC,CSANLQGPSGGYTF
NA,TRBV12-3/TRBV12-4,few,TRBJ2-2,TGTGCCAGCAAACGGGCAGGAGGCACCGGGGAGCTGTTTTTT,CASKRAGGTGELFF
NA,TRBV29-1,few,TRBJ2-2,TGCAGCGCTGAGGGGAGGACCGGGGAGCTGTTTTTT,CSAEGRTGELFF
NA,TRBV28,NA,TRBJ2-1,TGTGCCAGCCGGGACCGAGTGGGCAATGAGCAGTTCTTC,CASRDRVGNEQFF
NA,TRBV5-1,NA,TRBJ2-7,TGCGCCAGCAGGCGGGGATCTAACGAGCAGTACTTC,CASRRGSNEQYF
TRBD1,TRBV2,NA,TRBJ1-2,TGTGCCAGCAGAGGGACAGGGACGACGGGCTATGGCTACACCTTC,CASRGTGTTGYGYTF
NA,TRBV11-3,NA,TRBJ2-1,TGTGCCAGCAGGCTAGCGTCCAATGAGCAGTTCTTC,CASRLASNEQFF
NA,TRBV6-1,many,TRBJ2-4,TGTGCCAGCAGTGAACGAGGGTCCAAAAACATTCAGTACTTC,CASSERGSKNIQYF
NA,TRBV28,NA,TRBJ1-6,TGTGCCAGCAGTTCCCCCCCGGGCGCCCCCGACTCACCCCTCCACTTT,CASSSPPGAPDSPLHF
NA,TRBV2,many,TRBJ2-5,TGTGCCAGCAGCGGTCGGGACCTAAAAGAGACCCAGTACTTC,CASSGRDLKETQYF
TRBD1,TRBV28,many,TRBJ2-7,TGTGCCAGCAGTTTAATGCCAGGGGGATCCTACGAGCAGTACTTC,CASSLMPGGSYEQYF
TRBD1,TRBV19,few,TRBJ2-7,TGTGCCAGTAGTTCCCAGGGGGCATACGAGCAGTACTTC,CASSSQGAYEQYF
TRBD1,TRBV24-1,NA,TRBJ2-3,TGTGCCACCCATCCCGAGGGGGCCGGTAGCACAGATACGCAGTATTTT,CATHPEGAGSTDTQYF
NA,TRBV20-1,many,TRBJ2-5,TGCAGTGCGCGGGCGGGACAAGAGACCCAGTACTTC,CSARAGQETQYF
NA,TRBV12-3/TRBV12-4,many,TRBJ2-1,TGTGCCAGCAGCTTGTCCTACTACAATGAGCAGTTCTTC,CASSLSYYNEQFF
NA,TRBV11-2,many,TRBJ2-5,TGTGCCAGCAGCTTAGAGGGTAGAAGCGGGGAGACCCAGTACTTC,CASSLEGRSGETQYF
TRBD2,TRBV12-3/TRBV12-4,NA,TRBJ2-1,TGTGCCAGCAGCGAATTAGCGGGAACCTACAATGAGCAGTTCTTC,CASSELAGTYNEQFF
TRBD2,TRBV4-1,NA,TRBJ2-1,TGCGCCAGCAGCCAGGGACTAGCGGAAAGCTCCTACAATGAGCAGTTCTTC,CASSQGLAESSYNEQFF
NA,TRBV12-3/TRBV12-4,many,TRBJ1-5,TGTGCCAGCAGTTTGTCGGAGACCAATCAGCCCCAGCATTTT,CASSLSETNQPQHF
NA,TRBV7-9,few,TRBJ2-5,TGTGCCAGCAGCAAACAGGTGTACCAAGAGACCCAGTACTTC,CASSKQVYQETQYF
NA,TRBV19,few,TRBJ2-3,TGTGCCAGTAGTATGGGTGCAGGTCCTGAGGATACGCAGTATTTT,CASSMGAGPEDTQYF
TRBD1,TRBV5-1,NA,TRBJ1-1,TGCGCCAGCAGCTCCACTCCGGGACAGGAAGCTTTCTTT,CASSSTPGQEAFF
NA,TRBV28,NA,TRBJ1-2,TGTGCCAGCAGCCCCTCACCGGGCAGAATCGGGGGCTACACCTTC,CASSPSPGRIGGYTF
NA,TRBV4-2,few,TRBJ1-1,TGTGCCAGCAGCCAAGATCCACGGCCTGACGAAGCTTTCTTT,CASSQDPRPDEAFF
TRBD2,TRBV28,NA,TRBJ2-7,TGTGCCAGCAGTGGGACTAGCGGGAGGGGGTACGAGCAGTACTTC,CASSGTSGRGYEQYF
NA,TRBV29-1,many,TRBJ1-1,TGCAGCGTTGTACAGGACGGCGCCACTGAAGCTTTCTTT,CSVVQDGATEAFF
NA,TRBV5-1,NA,TRBJ2-6,TGCGCCAGCAGCTTCGCCGGGGCTGGGGCCAACGTCCTGACTTTC,CASSFAGAGANVLTF
TRBD1,TRBV5-1,NA,TRBJ2-3,TGCGCCAGCAGACAGGGACAGGCTGGGCCAGATACGCAGTATTTT,CASRQGQAGPDTQYF
NA,TRBV19,NA,TRBJ2-2,TGTGCCAGTAGTATAAACGCGAACACCGGGCAGCTGTTTTTT,CASSINANTGQLFF
TRBD1,TRBV15,NA,TRBJ1-2,TGTGCCACCAGCAACCGGGACAGGGCCTATGGCTACACCTTC,CATSNRDRAYGYTF
TRBD2,TRBV5-4,few,TRBJ2-2,TGTGCCAGCAGCCTCGGACTAGCGGGAGGGGCCGGGGAGCTGTTTTTT,CASSLGLAGGAGELFF
TRBD1,TRBV20-1,NA,TRBJ1-5,TGCAGTGCTAGAGATCCTCGACAGGGGGGAGGCAATCAGCCCCAGCATTTT,CSARDPRQGGGNQPQHF
TRBD2,TRBV11-2,NA,TRBJ2-1,TGTGCCAGCAGCTTAGTACGTAGGGGTGGACTAGCGGGAGATGATGAGCAGTTCTTC,CASSLVRRGGLAGDDEQFF
NA,TRBV10-3,few,TRBJ2-5,TGTGCCATCAGTGATCGGAACAGGGACCAAGAGACCCAGTACTTC,CAISDRNRDQETQYF